This T cell receptor beta chain was captured by sequencing in a study of T cell responses to AZD1222 COVID-19 vaccine. Background on the study: Second-dose intervals near 4 or 12 weeks were combined.

Concerning this clone: The target antigen is unknown.

Notes on the study in general: Vaccine-associated CD4 TCRs ranged over spike, dominating at 160-218 and 743-854. Spike-specific TCR breadth and depth rose after two AZD1222 doses.

This CDR3 region has 15 residues. V dropped 3 bases and J dropped 1 base, with 11 bases sitting between them. Germline V CDR1 and CDR2: SGHKS, YYEKEE (reference sequence). The assay was immunoSEQ multiplex PCR, and TCRdb's table has in-frame clones only and misses some. In the table there are roughly 150,000 clones, 70% to 90% of which are singletons. This rearrangement joins TRBV5-5 to TRBJ2-1; D might be TRBD1 (6 bases). Source: peripheral blood, taken on day 0 of AZD1222 vaccination. This TCR came from an adult in good health. CDR3 residues: CASSSQGNSYNEQFF. CDR3 DNA sequence: TGTGCCAGCAGCTCGCAGGGGAATTCCTACAATGAGCAGTTCTTC.